What follows are 23 T cell receptor beta chains derived from one specimen sequenced in a study of beta chain features in type 1 diabetes. Whole-study findings and limits: Moderately but significantly shorter TCRB CDR3s were found in Type 1 diabetes patients in all four CD4+ subsets.

The sequenced template was cDNA made from the entire isolated RNA. Assay used: immunoSEQ multiplex PCR; TCRdb lists only in-frame clones, some missing. The sample contains 300,000 to 350,000 clones, around 8.5% of which appear only once. These receptors are not linked to any known antigen. The material sequenced was central memory CD4+ T cells from blood. All receptors derive from a man between 25 and 39 years old with type 1 diabetes.

V gene TRBV28 combines with J gene TRBJ1-4; 7 nucleotides align to TRBD1. J was trimmed by 7 bases and V by 4 bases; bases with no gene match: 6. CDR3 size: 14 residues. Germline V gene data show CDR1 as MDHEN and CDR2 as SYDVKM. This CDR3 is CASSYGGDSEKLFF. The CDR3, as DNA: TGTGCCAGCAGTTACGGGGGGGACAGTGAAAAACTGTTTTTT.

The rearrangement joins TRBV5-6 to TRBJ2-4; the D is unclear. The V end was cut by 0 bases, the J end by 1 base, with 14 bases between. Looked up from germline, CDR1 is SGHDT and CDR2 is YYEEEE. The CDR3 is 17 amino acids. CDR3 loop: CASSLGSYGWAKNIQYF. CDR3 nucleotides: TGTGCCAGCAGCTTGGGGTCTTACGGTTGGGCCAAAAACATTCAGTACTTC.

This sequence joins TRBV12-2 and TRBJ2-3. TRBV12-2 is a pseudogene locus. The CDR3 length is 14 residues. In DNA form, the CDR3 reads TGTGCAAGTCGATACCTCAGCAGGAGAGATACGCAGTATTTT. Its protein product is CASRYLSRRDTQYF.

The V and J genes are TRBV30 and TRBJ2-3; D unresolved. The CDR3 runs to 12 residues. Germline CDR1 is GTSNPN and CDR2 is SVGIG (reference sequence). The germline V and J ends were trimmed by 4 bases and 4 bases, with 9 bases remaining between them. The CDR3 region is CAWNRIADTQYF. In DNA form, the CDR3 reads TGTGCCTGGAACCGGATTGCAGATACGCAGTATTTT.

This clone was recorded a few times. The CDR3: CASSPRTGAVYNSPLHF. CDR3 nucleotide sequence: TGTGCCAGCAGCCCTCGGACAGGGGCCGTCTATAATTCACCCCTCCACTTT. This chain joins TRBV7-2 and TRBJ1-6, with 9 bases lining up with TRBD1. J lost 3 bases, V lost 5 bases, and 8 bases had no gene match. Germline V gene data show CDR1 as SGHTA and CDR2 as FQGNSA. The CDR3 covers 17 residues.

The sample holds a few counts of this clone. This CDR3 reads CASSLRGSGTGYQAQHF. CDR3 nucleotide sequence: TGTGCCAGCAGTTTAAGGGGGTCCGGGACAGGCTATCAAGCCCAGCATTTT. The genes are TRBV27 and TRBJ1-5; TRBD1 aligns across 8 bases. This CDR3 has 17 amino acids. The germline V gene encodes CDR1 MNHEY and CDR2 SMNVEV (reference sequence). Trimming removed 2 bases from V and 11 bases from J; junction bases left unmatched: 17.

This clone was seen many times. V usage is TRBV19 and J usage is TRBJ2-1; 13 nucleotides agree with TRBD2. Germline values: CDR1 LNHDA, CDR2 SQIVND (reference sequence). V gave up 5 bases and J gave up 3 bases; unmatched junction bases: 10. The length of the CDR3 is 18 residues. This chain's CDR3 is CASSSLGLAGERYNEQFF. CDR3 DNA: TGTGCCAGTAGTTCCCTCGGACTAGCGGGGGAGCGCTACAATGAGCAGTTCTTC.

The chain links TRBV2 to TRBJ2-7, with 8 bases fitting TRBD1. Germline V lookup: CDR1 SNHLY, CDR2 FYNNEI. J lost 4 bases, V lost 1 base, and 6 bases had no gene match. This CDR3 has 15 amino acids. CDR3 residues: CASSEGAGGTYEQYF. CDR3 coding DNA: TGTGCCAGCAGTGAAGGGGCAGGGGGCACTTACGAGCAGTACTTC.

This clone appeared a few times. The rearrangement joins TRBV19 to TRBJ1-5; 8 bases fit TRBD1. Germline V gives CDR1 LNHDA, CDR2 SQIVND (reference sequence). The length of the CDR3 is 17 residues. V gave up 7 bases and J gave up 3 bases; unmatched junction bases: 14. The CDR3 DNA follows: TGTGCCAGTAAGCGCCTAACAGGGGGAAGCTACAATCAGCCCCAGCATTTT. As protein: CASKRLTGGSYNQPQHF.

The genes are TRBV7-2 and TRBJ2-5; tentatively, D is TRBD1 (5 bases). The CDR3 runs to 14 residues. Germline assignment: CDR1 SGHTA and CDR2 FQGNSA. V shed 1 base and J shed 4 bases, with 10 bases lying between them. Here the CDR3 reads CASSLGFQGETQYF. The CDR3 DNA sequence: TGTGCCAGCAGCTTAGGGTTTCAGGGAGAGACCCAGTACTTC. Full variable domain (outside the CDR3, taken from reference TRBV7-2 and TRBJ2-5): GAGVSQSPSNKVTEKGKDVELRCDPISGHTALYWYRQSLGQGLEFLIYFQGNSAPDKSGLPSDRFSAERTGGSVSTLTIQRTQQEDSAVYLCASSLGFQGETQYFGPGTRLLVL.

As concerns this clone: This sample includes further DNA sequences coding for the same CDR3. This rearrangement joins TRBV5-6 to TRBJ2-3; 10 nucleotides match TRBD2. CDR1 is SGHDT, CDR2 YYEEEE, per germline. After removal of 2 bases from V and 2 bases from J, the junction contained 5 bases not matched to a gene. The CDR3 sequence is 16 residues long. The CDR3 nucleotides are TGTGCCAGCAGCTTTCTAGCGGGGGAACACACAGATACGCAGTATTTT. Translation gives CASSFLAGEHTDTQYF.

The CDR3 nucleotides are TGTGCCAGCAGCCCTGGACTAGCGGGGGGCCAGACCCAGTACTTC. Protein sequence: CASSPGLAGGQTQYF. The chain links TRBV7-2 to TRBJ2-5, with 14 bases matching TRBD2. CDR3 size: 15 residues. V lost 5 bases to trimming and J lost 6 bases; unmatched junction nucleotides: 5. CDR1 and CDR2 (germline): SGHTA, FQGNSA.

Comment on this clone: The same CDR3 arises from other DNA sequences in this sample as well. This chain connects TRBV7-2 to TRBJ2-3; D might be TRBD2 (5 bases). V was shortened by 5 bases and J by 6 bases, with 12 bases between the two germline ends. The V gene's germline CDR1 is SGHTA and CDR2 FQGNSA. CDR3 size: 13 residues. CDR3 coding DNA: TGTGCCAGCAGCCCTAACCGAGGGGATACGCAGTATTTT. Translation: CASSPNRGDTQYF.

On this clone: The sample has other DNA sequences that encode this CDR3 too. This chain uses TRBV7-2 with TRBJ2-1; D possibly corresponds to TRBD2 (6 bases). Germline CDR1 and CDR2: SGHTA and FQGNSA. This CDR3 has 14 residues. The V end lost 5 bases, the J end lost 0 bases, and 8 bases lay between the germline ends. In DNA, the CDR3 is TGTGCCAGCAGCCTGGAGGGCTCCTACAATGAGCAGTTCTTC. As protein: CASSLEGSYNEQFF.

This clone was seen only a few times. This chain links TRBV30 with TRBJ1-2, with 10 bases lining up with TRBD1. Looked up from germline, CDR1 is GTSNPN and CDR2 is SVGIG (reference sequence). The J segment lost 5 bases and the V segment lost 4 bases, leaving 4 bases of the junction unmatched. This CDR3 is built from 13 residues. CDR3 region: CAWKRQGAYGYTF. CDR3 DNA sequence: TGTGCCTGGAAGCGACAGGGGGCGTATGGCTACACCTTC.

The CDR3, as DNA: TGTGCCAGCAACTCCCCCCAGTACCAAGAGACCCAGTACTTC. Translated: CASNSPQYQETQYF. The rearrangement joins TRBV5-4 to TRBJ2-5; no reliable D call. Germline CDR1 is SGHNT and CDR2 is YYREEE (reference sequence). The CDR3 sequence is 14 residues long. The germline V and J ends were trimmed by 6 bases and 0 bases, with 12 bases remaining between them.

The chain has TRBV7-9 and TRBJ1-1; D unresolved. This CDR3 comprises 13 residues. Trimming shortened V by 5 bases and J by 1 base, and 8 bases separated the two germline ends. CDR1 and CDR2 (germline): SEHNR, FQNEAQ (reference sequence). The CDR3 here is CASSTTENTEAFF. CDR3 in DNA: TGTGCCAGCAGCACTACAGAGAACACTGAAGCTTTCTTT.

This clone appeared a few times. The rearrangement links TRBV29-1 to TRBJ1-4; 7 nucleotides match TRBD1. The CDR3 length is 13 residues. CDR1 SQVTM and CDR2 ANQGSEA come from the germline V gene. Unmatched junction bases numbered 9, after V lost 6 bases and J lost 8 bases. DNA for the CDR3: TGCAGCGTCAAGCGGGACAGTTCCGAAAAACTGTTTTTT. Residues: CSVKRDSSEKLFF.

The chain joins TRBV28 to TRBJ2-7; D perhaps matches TRBD1 (6 bases). CDR1 MDHEN and CDR2 SYDVKM come from the germline V gene. Trimming stripped 3 bases from V and 6 bases from J, with 15 bases between. The CDR3 loop spans 14 amino acids. CDR3 sequence: CASSLGALLGEQYF. The CDR3 DNA sequence: TGTGCCAGCAGTTTGGGGGCGCTCCTCGGCGAGCAGTACTTC.

This clone was detected a few times. Other DNA sequences within the sample encode an identical CDR3. The chain employs TRBV30 and TRBJ1-1, with 8 nucleotides matching TRBD1. The germline gives CDR1 GTSNPN, CDR2 SVGIG (reference sequence). This CDR3 has 13 residues. The V segment lost 5 bases and the J segment 0 bases; nucleotides outside the gene matches: 2. The CDR3 bases are TGTGCCTGGGACAGGGGAATGAACACTGAAGCTTTCTTT. Its translation is CAWDRGMNTEAFF.

The sample holds many counts of this clone. The gene calls are TRBV10-3 and TRBJ2-1; TRBD2 matches 13 bases. CDR1 is ENHRY and CDR2 is SYGVKD in the germline V gene. The CDR3 has 17 amino acids. Unmatched junction bases numbered 11, after V lost 3 bases and J lost 9 bases. The CDR3 is CAISDSRLAGGYSEQFF. The CDR3 DNA is TGTGCCATCAGTGATTCCAGACTAGCGGGGGGCTATAGTGAGCAGTTCTTC.

V is TRBV7-9 and J is TRBJ1-1; 7 nucleotides agree with TRBD1. CDR3 size: 14 residues. V lost 2 bases, J lost 6 bases, and 6 bases stayed unmatched. CDR1 is SEHNR and CDR2 is FQNEAQ in the germline V gene (reference sequence). The DNA for the CDR3 is TGTGCCAGCAGCTTATCCCAGGGGGTCGCTGAAGCTTTCTTT. Translated: CASSLSQGVAEAFF.

The table lists this clone with a count of one. The rearrangement links TRBV29-1 to TRBJ1-1, with D perhaps matching TRBD1 (5 bases). Germline assignment: CDR1 SQVTM and CDR2 ANQGSEA. The CDR3 loop spans 17 amino acids. V shed 0 bases and J shed 1 base, with 18 bases lying between them. CDR3 coding DNA: TGCAGCGTTGAAGATCTGGGCAGGGCCGGCACGAACACTGAAGCTTTCTTT. Translated: CSVEDLGRAGTNTEAFF.